There are a few counts of the clone carrying this T cell receptor (beta chain). Antigen unknown. Data came from immunoSEQ multiplex PCR; TCRdb stores just in-frame clones and leaves some out. The table has some 62,000 clones, less than 90% seen once. The entry originates in a study of a mutant IDH1 vaccine in newly diagnosed glioma. Time point defined: week 47, end of study. One vaccine dose held 300 ug of mutant IDH1 20-mer peptide and came with topical imiquimod. Per the germline V gene, CDR1 is MNHEY and CDR2 is SMNVEV (reference sequence). The CDR3 totals 12 residues. The V and J ends lost 8 bases and 10 bases respectively, with 15 bases between them.

The specimen was PBMCs, collected from a glioma patient whose treatment included an IDH1 peptide vaccine. The rearrangement uses TRBV27 and TRBJ1-5; D is unclear. This clonotype originated in a man aged 30-40 years with glioma. CDR3 sequence (DNA): TGTGCCAGCGGACGGAAGGCTTTACCCCAGCATTTT. It codes for CASGRKALPQHF.